The rows below give T cell receptor beta chains drawn from one sample of a study of blood T cell repertoires in COVID-19. TCRdb keeps only in-frame clones here, not all; method: immunoSEQ multiplex PCR. The profile shows about 170,000 clones, around 81% of them singletons. Sequencing was carried out using peripheral blood. These TCRs come from a man between 65 and 85 years old with active or convalescent COVID-19. Both conserved end residues are part of each CDR3. D genes are given only for firm matches. Size tells how often a clone was seen (once, few, many) or the class of an expanded clone, and some rows leave it out.

V gene: TRBV5-6
clone size: .
D gene: .
J gene: TRBJ1-1
CDR3 DNA: TGTGCCAGCAGCCACAGACACCGCAACACTGAAGCTTTCTTT
CDR3 protein: CASSHRHRNTEAFF

V gene: TRBV2
clone size: .
D gene: .
J gene: TRBJ1-6
CDR3 DNA: TGTGCCAGCAGTCCCACAGGCCCACACGGGAATTCACCCCTCCACTTT
CDR3 protein: CASSPTGPHGNSPLHF

V gene: TRBV5-1
clone size: .
D gene: .
J gene: TRBJ2-6
CDR3 DNA: TGCGCCAGCAGCTTGCAGCTAGGCGGCTCTGGGGCCAACGTCCTGACTTTC
CDR3 protein: CASSLQLGGSGANVLTF

V gene: TRBV24-1
clone size: .
D gene: .
J gene: TRBJ1-4
CDR3 DNA: TGTGCCACCAGTGGGCTCAATAATGAAAAACTGTTTTTT
CDR3 protein: CATSGLNNEKLFF

V gene: TRBV5-1
clone size: .
D gene: TRBD1
J gene: TRBJ1-1
CDR3 DNA: TGCGCCAGCAGGAGACAGGGGGCGAACACTGAAGCTTTCTTT
CDR3 protein: CASRRQGANTEAFF

V gene: TRBV7-2
clone size: few
D gene: .
J gene: TRBJ2-2
CDR3 DNA: TGTGCCAGCAGCTTAGCGGGACACCTTTCGAACACCGGGGAGCTGTTTTTT
CDR3 protein: CASSLAGHLSNTGELFF

V gene: TRBV18
clone size: .
D gene: TRBD2
J gene: TRBJ2-1
CDR3 DNA: TGTGCCAGCTCGCTTAGCGGGAGTGGGACCTACAATGAGCAGTTCTTC
CDR3 protein: CASSLSGSGTYNEQFF

V gene: TRBV15
clone size: few
D gene: .
J gene: TRBJ1-3
CDR3 DNA: TGTGCCACCAGGACGATCCCGAAGGGAGCTGGAAACACCATATATTTT
CDR3 protein: CATRTIPKGAGNTIYF

V gene: TRBV6-2/TRBV6-3
clone size: .
D gene: .
J gene: TRBJ2-7
CDR3 DNA: TGTGCCAGCAGTTACTCGAGAGGAGTGCAGTACTTC
CDR3 protein: CASSYSRGVQYF

V gene: TRBV20-1
clone size: few
D gene: TRBD1
J gene: TRBJ2-1
CDR3 DNA: TGCAGTGCCACAGACAGGGTCGGGCAGTTCTTC
CDR3 protein: CSATDRVGQFF

V gene: TRBV5-1
clone size: .
D gene: .
J gene: TRBJ1-3
CDR3 DNA: TGCGCCAGCAGCGGACCGGGACTTACCGCCTCTGGAAACACCATATATTTT
CDR3 protein: CASSGPGLTASGNTIYF

V gene: TRBV15
clone size: .
D gene: TRBD1
J gene: TRBJ2-7
CDR3 DNA: TGTGCCACCAGCAGAGATTGGCGGACAGGGTCTCCCTACGAGCAGTACTTC
CDR3 protein: CATSRDWRTGSPYEQYF

V gene: TRBV2
clone size: .
D gene: .
J gene: TRBJ1-5
CDR3 DNA: TGTGCCAGCGACCCCCAGGGAGGTCAGCCCCAGCATTTT
CDR3 protein: CASDPQGGQPQHF

V gene: TRBV7-3
clone size: .
D gene: .
J gene: TRBJ2-1
CDR3 DNA: TGTGCCAGCAGCCCGCGTGGGGGCGCCTACAATGAGCAGTTCTTC
CDR3 protein: CASSPRGGAYNEQFF

V gene: TRBV7-8
clone size: .
D gene: TRBD1
J gene: TRBJ1-2
CDR3 DNA: TGTGCCAGCAGTTCTCGGGACAGGGCCTCAAACTATGGCTACACCTTC
CDR3 protein: CASSSRDRASNYGYTF

V gene: TRBV18
clone size: .
D gene: .
J gene: TRBJ2-3
CDR3 DNA: TGTGCCAGCTCAGCATGGCGGGGCCGCACAGATACGCAGTATTTT
CDR3 protein: CASSAWRGRTDTQYF

V gene: TRBV15
clone size: .
D gene: TRBD2
J gene: TRBJ2-1
CDR3 DNA: TGTGCCACCAGCAGTGGGAGCGGGGGGGAAGTCGATGAGCAGTTCTTC
CDR3 protein: CATSSGSGGEVDEQFF

V gene: TRBV2
clone size: .
D gene: .
J gene: TRBJ2-5
CDR3 DNA: TGTGCCATCTCGGACAGACGAGTACAAGAGACCCAGTACTTC
CDR3 protein: CAISDRRVQETQYF

V gene: TRBV6-5
clone size: .
D gene: TRBD1
J gene: TRBJ1-2
CDR3 DNA: TGTGCCAGCAGTTCTGACAGGGCCAACTATGGCTACACCTTC
CDR3 protein: CASSSDRANYGYTF

V gene: TRBV19
clone size: .
D gene: .
J gene: TRBJ1-5
CDR3 DNA: TGTGCCAGTCCACCCCACCGGCGACACCCGAGGGATTATAGCAATCAGCCCCAGCATTTT
CDR3 protein: CASPPHRRHPRDYSNQPQHF

V gene: TRBV27
clone size: .
D gene: .
J gene: TRBJ1-5
CDR3 DNA: TGTGCCAGCAGTGCCGCAGGTTGGGGGGGTCAGCCCCAGCATTTT
CDR3 protein: CASSAAGWGGQPQHF

V gene: TRBV19
clone size: .
D gene: TRBD1
J gene: TRBJ1-2
CDR3 DNA: TGTGCCAGTAGTTCGCACCGGGACAGGGGTGGTTGGCATGGCTACACCTTC
CDR3 protein: CASSSHRDRGGWHGYTF

V gene: TRBV9
clone size: .
D gene: TRBD1
J gene: TRBJ1-5
CDR3 DNA: TGTGCCAGCAGCGAGGGGGCCGGCAATCAGCCCCAGCATTTT
CDR3 protein: CASSEGAGNQPQHF

V gene: TRBV7-2
clone size: .
D gene: TRBD1
J gene: TRBJ2-7
CDR3 DNA: TGTGCCAGCAGCCGGACTGGACAGGGTTACGAGCAGTACTTC
CDR3 protein: CASSRTGQGYEQYF

V gene: TRBV5-4
clone size: .
D gene: .
J gene: TRBJ1-1
CDR3 DNA: TGTGCCAGCAGCTTGGGAGGGATTGGGTACACTGAAGCTTTCTTT
CDR3 protein: CASSLGGIGYTEAFF

V gene: TRBV15
clone size: .
D gene: .
J gene: TRBJ2-1
CDR3 DNA: TGTGCCACCAGCAGAGATGATCCAGGGTACTCCTACAATGAGCAGTTCTTC
CDR3 protein: CATSRDDPGYSYNEQFF

V gene: TRBV12-3/TRBV12-4
clone size: .
D gene: .
J gene: TRBJ1-2
CDR3 DNA: TGTGCCAGCAGTTTCGGGTTTGGCTACACCTTC
CDR3 protein: CASSFGFGYTF

V gene: TRBV19
clone size: .
D gene: TRBD1
J gene: TRBJ1-2
CDR3 DNA: TGTGCCAGTAGTATAGGCAGGGGGGCTGGCTACACCTTC
CDR3 protein: CASSIGRGAGYTF

V gene: TRBV6-5
clone size: .
D gene: TRBD1
J gene: TRBJ1-2
CDR3 DNA: TGTGCCAGCAGTTACTCGAACAGGGGGGCAGGAGGCTACACCTTC
CDR3 protein: CASSYSNRGAGGYTF

V gene: TRBV3-1/TRBV3-2
clone size: many
D gene: .
J gene: TRBJ1-3
CDR3 DNA: TGTGCCAGCAGACGAGACGGAGGGGACGTTGACACCATATATTTT
CDR3 protein: CASRRDGGDVDTIYF

V gene: TRBV9
clone size: .
D gene: .
J gene: TRBJ2-1
CDR3 DNA: TGTGCCAGCAGCGTGGCTTCAACCTCCTACAATGAGCAGTTCTTC
CDR3 protein: CASSVASTSYNEQFF

V gene: TRBV6-5
clone size: .
D gene: TRBD2
J gene: TRBJ2-7
CDR3 DNA: TGTGCCAGCTTTAGTTCCAGCGGGAGGGCCGGCGAGCAGTACTTC
CDR3 protein: CASFSSSGRAGEQYF

V gene: TRBV11-2
clone size: .
D gene: .
J gene: TRBJ2-5
CDR3 DNA: TGTGCCAGCAGCCTTGGTGGCACCTACCAAGAGACCCAGTACTTC
CDR3 protein: CASSLGGTYQETQYF

V gene: TRBV5-1
clone size: .
D gene: .
J gene: TRBJ1-1
CDR3 DNA: TGCGCCAGCAGCGCTGAGGGGGTGAGCACTGAAGCTTTCTTT
CDR3 protein: CASSAEGVSTEAFF

V gene: TRBV3-1/TRBV3-2
clone size: few
D gene: .
J gene: TRBJ1-2
CDR3 DNA: TGTGCCAGCAGCAAAACCGACTTGTCTAGGGGCTACACCTTC
CDR3 protein: CASSKTDLSRGYTF

V gene: TRBV14
clone size: .
D gene: .
J gene: TRBJ1-6
CDR3 DNA: TGTGCCAGCAGCCAAGGGGGTCAGGGGCTATCACCCCTCCACTTT
CDR3 protein: CASSQGGQGLSPLHF

V gene: TRBV5-1
clone size: few
D gene: TRBD1
J gene: TRBJ1-3
CDR3 DNA: TGCGCCAGCAGCGCGCAGGGGGCCTCTGGAAACACCATATATTTT
CDR3 protein: CASSAQGASGNTIYF

V gene: TRBV7-9
clone size: .
D gene: TRBD1
J gene: TRBJ1-1
CDR3 DNA: TGTGCCAGCAGCCTTCCGGACAGGGGGCGCAGGAACACTGAAGCTTTCTTT
CDR3 protein: CASSLPDRGRRNTEAFF

V gene: TRBV7-2
clone size: .
D gene: .
J gene: TRBJ2-1
CDR3 DNA: TGTGCCAGCAGCTTAGCCCCCGTCAATGAGCAGTTCTTC
CDR3 protein: CASSLAPVNEQFF

V gene: TRBV5-1
clone size: .
D gene: TRBD1
J gene: TRBJ2-3
CDR3 DNA: TGCGCCAGCAGCTACGGGACAGGGGATAGGGATACGCAGTATTTT
CDR3 protein: CASSYGTGDRDTQYF

V gene: TRBV28
clone size: .
D gene: TRBD1
J gene: TRBJ1-1
CDR3 DNA: TGTGCCAGCAGTTTAGCGTACAGGGGAAAAACTGAAGCTTTCTTT
CDR3 protein: CASSLAYRGKTEAFF

V gene: TRBV10-3
clone size: .
D gene: .
J gene: TRBJ2-7
CDR3 DNA: TGTGCCATCAGTGACGTCAGGTCCTACGAGCAGTACTTC
CDR3 protein: CAISDVRSYEQYF

V gene: TRBV6-6
clone size: once
D gene: .
J gene: TRBJ2-7
CDR3 DNA: TGTGCCAGCAGTTATAATGGCGGGGACTACGAGCAGTACTTC
CDR3 protein: CASSYNGGDYEQYF

V gene: TRBV27
clone size: few
D gene: .
J gene: TRBJ1-1
CDR3 DNA: TGTGCCAGCAGTATCGCGAAGAACACTGAAGCTTTCTTT
CDR3 protein: CASSIAKNTEAFF

V gene: TRBV7-2
clone size: few
D gene: TRBD1
J gene: TRBJ1-1
CDR3 DNA: TGTGCCAGCAGCATTAGACCATGGACAGGGATGAACACTGAAGCTTTCTTT
CDR3 protein: CASSIRPWTGMNTEAFF

V gene: TRBV25-1
clone size: once
D gene: .
J gene: TRBJ2-4
CDR3 DNA: TGTGCCAGCAGTGAATATGGGCCCGGCATTCAGTACTTC
CDR3 protein: CASSEYGPGIQYF

V gene: TRBV9
clone size: .
D gene: TRBD2
J gene: TRBJ2-1
CDR3 DNA: TGTGCCAGCAGCCCACGACTAGCGGGAGCATACAATGAGCAGTTCTTC
CDR3 protein: CASSPRLAGAYNEQFF

V gene: TRBV29-1
clone size: .
D gene: .
J gene: TRBJ1-5
CDR3 DNA: TGCAGCGTTGAGGTTGGAGGGGAGGAGCCCCAGCATTTT
CDR3 protein: CSVEVGGEEPQHF

V gene: TRBV7-9
clone size: few
D gene: TRBD2
J gene: TRBJ2-5
CDR3 DNA: TGTGCCAGCAGCTTCACAGCGGGAGGAGAGACCCAGTACTTC
CDR3 protein: CASSFTAGGETQYF

V gene: TRBV5-1
clone size: .
D gene: .
J gene: TRBJ1-4
CDR3 DNA: TGCGCCAGCAGCTTGGGGACAGATGAAAAACTGTTTTTT
CDR3 protein: CASSLGTDEKLFF

V gene: TRBV15
clone size: once
D gene: .
J gene: TRBJ1-4
CDR3 DNA: TGTGCCACCAGCAGAGGAGGAGTAGAGGGTGAAAAACTGTTTTTT
CDR3 protein: CATSRGGVEGEKLFF

V gene: TRBV5-1
clone size: .
D gene: .
J gene: TRBJ2-7
CDR3 DNA: TGCGCCAGCAGCGCCGCCGGGACACCGACCTACGAGCAGTACTTC
CDR3 protein: CASSAAGTPTYEQYF

V gene: TRBV7-9
clone size: .
D gene: .
J gene: TRBJ2-1
CDR3 DNA: TGTGCCAGCAGCTTAGTCGCAGGTCGATACAATGAGCAGTTCTTC
CDR3 protein: CASSLVAGRYNEQFF